This TCR beta chain is drawn from a study of blood T cell repertoires in COVID-19 (dated by TCRdb to 2020 to 2021). Broadly, across the study: Samples from collaborators originated in the United States, Italy and Spain and spanned both the acute and convalescent phases of COVID-19. Deeply sampled blood TCRbeta repertoires from subjects exposed to, actively infected with, or recovered from COVID-19 were included in the dataset. Samples were obtained from the ongoing ImmuneRACE study (first 160 participants) and from 950 to 1,500 subjects provided by 6 global collaborators. The material from the prospective study consisted of cDNA or gDNA derived from T cells, B-cell-depleted T cells, or PBMCs. A freely available public database, intended as a resource for researchers studying the immune response to SARS-CoV-2, is where the repertoires were released. Sample metadata almost always included a de-identified subject ID, COVID-19 status, age in years and sex. HLA class I and class II types, where available, came from metadata supplied by the sample provider rather than from assay-based typing. Points the paper makes about the study in general: The amount of clinical and demographic metadata varied by source and participant and was provided uncurated.

The immunoSEQ Assay, a bias-controlled multiplex PCR, was used to amplify TCRbeta CDR3 regions from genomic DNA. Per the source publication's procedure: Nucleated cell counts per sample were estimated from amplification of reference gene primers within the assay. Sequence reads were collapsed and filtered to measure the absolute abundance of every unique TCRbeta CDR3 rearrangement. For each sample, productive Simpson clonality was calculated as the square root of Simpson's diversity index across productive rearrangements. This immuneACCESS table, as held by TCRdb, lists in-frame sequences with V and J called but not all clones. Of the missing ones, under half trace to an unresolved V gene in checked studies; the others have no known cause. D and trimming come from the DNA, and the V and J calls and clone size come from that table. Recorded for this sample are 410,000 or so clones; 75% to 90% of them occurred a single time. The ten largest clones represent 1.4% of the sample.

Collaborating institutions collected whole blood in K2EDTA tubes following their own protocols. For TCRbeta analysis, collaborators shipped samples in one of three forms: frozen whole blood, isolated PBMCs, or DNA extracted from either of those sample types. As for this clone: Its antigen is still unknown. No base quality values were provided; no much bigger clone lies one nucleotide off.

Trimmed from V: 2 bases; trimmed from J: 2 bases; junction bases lacking a gene match: 4. The CDR3 contains 15 residues, cysteine and phenylalanine counted. Kept here is only the CDR3 DNA, which spans 45 bases and is read in frame from base 1. Reading the germline V gene gives CDR1 MNHEY and CDR2 SVGAGI. The TCR was taken from a young woman with active or convalescent COVID-19. The chain is assembled from TRBV6-5 and TRBJ2-3, with 7 bases in between that match TRBD1. Sequencing was performed on peripheral blood. The CDR3 here reads CASSYQDRVTDTQYF. The bases read TGTGCCAGCAGTTACCAAGACAGGGTCACAGATACGCAGTATTTT.